This TCR beta chain was sequenced during a study of T cell repertoires in cytomegalovirus infection. Study overall: It was the public TCR beta signatures that indicated both CMV infection and matching HLA type.

This clonotype was observed a handful of times. Its target is unknown. The study, taken as a whole, reports: The cumulative frequency of public TCR beta families distinguished individuals who carried CMV together with the relevant HLA. The study found HLA-C-restricted CMV-specific TCR beta clonotypes dominating the ex vivo response.

Germline values: CDR1 LNHDA, CDR2 SQIVND (reference sequence). The CDR3 covers 14 residues. The ends were cut back, 0 bases at V and 3 bases at J, with 6 bases in the middle. In TCRdb, the reads were re-called with MiXCR into one record per CDR3 protein. The sample lists under 150,000 distinct CDR3 sequences, approximately 9.2% seen once, with 10% in the top ten. The chain joins TRBV19 to TRBJ2-1; D not resolved. Sequencing was performed on PBMCs. The TCR comes from a human donor in good health (CMV status not recorded). Some clones in this sample may be carry-over from other donors' samples. The CDR3 DNA sequence: TGTGCCAGTAGTATAGATCCCGTCTACAATGAGCAGTTCTTC. Its translation is CASSIDPVYNEQFF.